This T cell receptor (beta chain) was sequenced for a study of T cells in Graves' hyperthyroidism and ophthalmopathy. Notes on the study in general: Ophthalmopathy could be told apart from stable hyperthyroidism with a 13 V-J model.

As to this clonotype: What it binds is not known.

The PBMCs studied were ones that came from roughly 9.1 ml fresh peripheral blood. Researchers amplified the TCR beta CDR3 regions from RNA transcripts. The TCR CDR3 was amplified in a first-round RT-PCR using the HTBI primer set. TCRdb redid the calling of the multiplex PCR reads with MiXCR, one entry per CDR3 protein. The sample yields hundreds of thousands of distinct CDR3 sequences, 18% seen once. The germline V gene encodes CDR1 SEHNR and CDR2 FQNEAQ (reference sequence). The CDR3 runs 15 residues. The V gene lost 8 bases and the J gene lost 8 bases, with 21 bases spanning the gap. The chain carries TRBV7-9 and TRBJ1-4; no reliable D call. Source material: blood. The receptor comes from a woman aged 45 to 65 with Graves' hyperthyroidism that later progressed to Graves' ophthalmopathy. In nucleotides, the CDR3 is TGTGCCAGCCGGAAGGATTTCGAACTCGAGGAAAAACTGTTTTTT. It specifies CASRKDFELEEKLFF. The full variable domain, completed using reference TRBV7-9 and TRBJ1-4, is DTGVSQNPRHKITKRGQNVTFRCDPISEHNRLYWYRQTLGQGPEFLTYFQNEAQLEKSRLLSDRFSAERPKGSFSTLEIQRTEQGDSAMYLCASRKDFELEEKLFFGSGTQLSVL.